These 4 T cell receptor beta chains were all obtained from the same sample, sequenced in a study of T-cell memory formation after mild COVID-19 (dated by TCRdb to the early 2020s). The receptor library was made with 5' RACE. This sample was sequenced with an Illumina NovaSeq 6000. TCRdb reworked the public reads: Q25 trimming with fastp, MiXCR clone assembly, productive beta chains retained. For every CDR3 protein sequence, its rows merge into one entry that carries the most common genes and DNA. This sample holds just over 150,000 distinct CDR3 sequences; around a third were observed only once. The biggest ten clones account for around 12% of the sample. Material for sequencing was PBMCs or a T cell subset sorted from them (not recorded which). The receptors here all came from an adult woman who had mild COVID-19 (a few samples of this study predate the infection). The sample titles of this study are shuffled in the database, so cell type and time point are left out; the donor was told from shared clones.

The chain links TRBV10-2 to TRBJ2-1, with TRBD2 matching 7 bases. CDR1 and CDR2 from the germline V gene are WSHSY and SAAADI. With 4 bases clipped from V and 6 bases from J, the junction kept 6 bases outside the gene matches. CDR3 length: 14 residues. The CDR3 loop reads CASSVGLVGNEQFF. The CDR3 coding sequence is TGCGCCAGCAGTGTAGGACTAGTTGGCAATGAGCAGTTCTTC.

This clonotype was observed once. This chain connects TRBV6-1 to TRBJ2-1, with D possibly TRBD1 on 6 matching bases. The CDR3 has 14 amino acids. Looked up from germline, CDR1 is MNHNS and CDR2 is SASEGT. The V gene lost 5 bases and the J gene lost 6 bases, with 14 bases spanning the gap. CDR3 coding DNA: TGTGCCAGCAGTCGACAGGCGAGCGCCAATGAGCAGTTCTTC. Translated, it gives CASSRQASANEQFF.

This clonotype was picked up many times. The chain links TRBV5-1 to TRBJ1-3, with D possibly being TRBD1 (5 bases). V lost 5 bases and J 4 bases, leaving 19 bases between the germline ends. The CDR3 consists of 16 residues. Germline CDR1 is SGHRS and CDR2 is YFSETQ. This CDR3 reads CASREGSSTSGNTIYF. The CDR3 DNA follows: TGCGCCAGCAGGGAGGGGTCCTCAACGTCAGGAAACACCATATATTTT. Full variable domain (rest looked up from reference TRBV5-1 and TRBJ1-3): KAGVTQTPRYLIKTRGQQVTLSCSPISGHRSVSWYQQTPGQGLQFLFEYFSETQRNKGNFPGRFSGRQFSNSRSEMNVSTLELGDSALYLCASREGSSTSGNTIYFGEGSWLTVV.

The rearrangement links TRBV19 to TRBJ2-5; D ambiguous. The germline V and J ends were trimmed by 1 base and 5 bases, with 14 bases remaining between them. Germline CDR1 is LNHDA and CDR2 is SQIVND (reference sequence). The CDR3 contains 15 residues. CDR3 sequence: CASSIVLGFDETQYF. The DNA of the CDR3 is TGTGCCAGTAGTATAGTACTGGGTTTTGACGAGACCCAGTACTTC.